The clone carrying this T cell receptor beta chain was counted only a few times. TCRdb reprocessed the RT-PCR reads with MiXCR, giving one entry per CDR3 protein. The data show roughly 780,000 distinct CDR3 sequences, approximately 17% seen once. Germline lookup yields CDR1 DFQATT and CDR2 SNEGSKA (reference sequence). The length of the CDR3 is 15 residues. Trimming stripped 0 bases from V and 0 bases from J, with 8 bases between. These data belong to a study of response to subunit inactivated influenza vaccine. The source is a man in his forties or fifties who received an inactivated influenza vaccine. The sample consisted of PBMCs from blood, taken about 5 days after vaccination. The J gene is TRBJ2-2, the V gene TRBV20-1, with D possibly TRBD1 on 6 matching bases. This CDR3 reads CSARDRTANTGELFF. The CDR3 nucleotides read TGCAGTGCTAGAGATCGGACAGCGAACACCGGGGAGCTGTTTTTT.